This TCR beta chain was captured by sequencing in a study of regulatory T cells in long-lasting Graves disease (dated by TCRdb to the early 2020s). For context, the study as a whole: Antithyroid drugs had been taken for less than 3 months by newly diagnosed Graves' disease patients. Persistent Graves' disease patients were compared with newly diagnosed Graves' disease patients by peripheral blood TCR sequencing and RNA sequencing. The study took place in China and was registered as a clinical trial. TCR sequencing covered some 13 persistent and some 20 newly diagnosed Graves' disease patients, some 35 samples in total.

This clonotype was found many times. What this receptor recognizes is not known. Qualities for individual bases were not recorded, and no much larger clone is one base off. The time point label, read with the paper, signifies: newly diagnosed GD, antithyroid drugs for less than 3 months. For both TCR sequencing and RNA sequencing, RNA was extracted from PBMCs in TRIzol. The diagnosis of Graves' disease followed American Thyroid Association guidelines. Recruitment of patients was carried out at an endocrinology department in Xi'an, China. From each patient, about 9.7 milliliters of peripheral blood was collected into an EDTA anticoagulant tube. Ficoll Paque Plus density gradient separation was used to isolate PBMCs, and no further T cell sorting was performed. RNA quality was checked with an Agilent 2100 Bioanalyzer and agarose gel, and concentration with a NanoDrop 2000. The junction carries 8 bases between V and J, which are trimmed by 5 bases and 6 bases respectively. As encoded in the germline V gene, CDR1 is SNHLY while CDR2 is FYNNEI. The CDR3, cysteine through phenylalanine, is 11 amino acids long. Only the CDR3 DNA is retained, 33 bases long and in frame from the first base.

The method behind the library was multiplex PCR. Sequencing relied on an Illumina HiSeq 4000. CDR3 regions were amplified by Arm-PCR with iRepertoire HTBI primers to construct TCR beta libraries. PCR products were gel purified before sequencing. The published analysis was carried out like this. Across samples, 60 to 70 TRBV and 12 to 15 TRBJ segments were identified and used for gene usage analysis of CDR3 amino acid clonotypes. COPE and FqMerger were used to merge the filtered high-quality paired reads into contigs. Contigs were aligned with BLAST to IMGT TRBV, TRBD and TRBJ reference genes, and CDR3 was defined per IMGT. Any clonotype with a frequency above 0.1% was classified as a highly expanded clone. Repertoire diversity was measured by Shannon entropy, and V-J evenness by the Gini coefficient. Clonotypes shared by more than one individual were considered public. TCRdb passed the public sequencing reads through fastp at Q25 and MiXCR, retaining productive beta sequences. Every distinct CDR3 protein forms one entry, paired with its most common genes and DNA. It is TCRdb's table, rather than the study itself, that gives the V and J calls and clone size. Across this sample there are a few hundred thousand distinct CDR3 sequences, with approximately 12% seen only once. The ten largest clones take up 18% of the sample.

The paper as a whole reports these results and caveats: The authors acknowledged the small sample size as a limitation that may reduce accuracy. Patients with persistent disease shared more public clonotypes (approximately 2,500) than newly diagnosed patients did (around 1,000). Lower TCR Shannon entropy and fewer highly expanded clones were observed in persistent Graves' disease patients than in newly diagnosed patients, which suggested clonal expansion. Sequencing and analysis were limited to the TCR beta chain. TRBV28, TRBJ1-2 and TRBJ2-5 were preferentially used in persistent disease, while TRBV20-1 and TRBJ2-1 were favored in newly diagnosed disease. Because the primary lesion, thyroid tissue, could not be accessed, the study looked at peripheral blood alone.

The same sample was also used in a study of T cells in Graves' hyperthyroidism and ophthalmopathy. As noted in the second study: Stable Graves' hyperthyroidism was defined as no progression to ophthalmopathy during 18 months of follow-up. The hyperthyroidism patients were between 18 and 65 years old and newly diagnosed, with a disease duration of less than 2 months. Patients with uncontrolled infections, other autoimmune diseases, pregnancy or lactation were excluded. Diagnoses relied on clinical symptoms, serum thyroxine and TRAb, thyroid ultrasound and orbital computed tomography. The TCR CDR3 was subjected to a first round of RT-PCR using the HTBI primer set and the Qiagen OneStep RT-PCR kit. Most expanded thyroid clonotypes (frequency above 0.001) were also found in blood, which suggests that blood repertoires may mirror thyroid immune responses. A model built on a 13 V-J signature distinguished ophthalmopathy from stable hyperthyroidism, reaching roughly 88% sensitivity and approximately 83% specificity in cross-validation and 80%/75% in testing. In validation, progression to ophthalmopathy was predicted by the model with 70.59% sensitivity and 72% to 85% specificity, a median of about 6.4 months before onset. To identify distinguishing TCR V-J signatures, a discovery cohort of 100 or so patients was used, comprising 40 to 45 with Graves' ophthalmopathy and approximately 57 with stable Graves' hyperthyroidism. An independent validation cohort of 18 to 20 hyperthyroidism patients and 17 patients who later progressed to ophthalmopathy tested prospective prediction of ophthalmopathy. For training and testing, the 95 to 100 patients in the discovery cohort were randomly divided in a 7:3 ratio. The study also compared thyroid tissue and blood T-cell repertoires from five or six Graves' hyperthyroidism patients. After sampling, hyperthyroidism patients received methimazole starting at 30 mg daily, and ophthalmopathy patients received high-dose intravenous methylprednisolone. The libraries were constructed in a second round of multiplex PCR and then size-selected and purified. Libraries were sequenced paired-end with 100 bp reads on an Illumina HiSeq2000. SOAPnuke was used to process the raw data, throwing out any read that contained adapters or uncalled bases, had a mean Phred below 15, or lacked an exact constant-primer or identifier match. High-quality paired reads were merged with COPE v1.2.5, and unique nucleotide sequences were defined as clonotypes. Clonotypes were aligned to IMGT TRBV, TRBD and TRBJ reference segments using MiTCR v1.1. Analysis was restricted to V-J combinations with a frequency above 0.0001, which covered 98% to 99.2% of repertoires. A TCS score was defined as the ratio of F50 (clonal expansion) to E x V (chaos), with BLOSUM62-based TCRdist applied between CDR3 peptides within each V-J. Welch's t-statistics and random forest reduced several hundred V-J features to 10 to 15, which were used in a naive Bayes classifier (R e1071). No statistical method was used to fix the sample size in advance, and group allocation was not hidden from the investigators. According to the paper, TCR Vbeta CDR3 sequencing was carried out on 120 to 150 peripheral blood samples, which came from approximately 43 ophthalmopathy, around 74 hyperthyroidism and approximately 17 progressor patients.

The sequencing used peripheral blood mononuclear cells (PBMCs), collected at new diagnosis, from a patient treated with antithyroid drugs. The source is a woman aged 18-29 years with Graves disease. Donor details come from another sample of the same person, matched by shared clones. The rearrangement joined TRBV2 to TRBJ2-7; the D gene is possibly TRBD2, with 5 bases matching. The base sequence is TGTGCCAGCAGTCTCGAGGGCGAGCAGTACTTC. This gives the protein CASSLEGEQYF.